This record looks at one T cell receptor (beta chain) sequence and its context. Its antigen is not identified. Genes and germline come from the mouse. The read ends 4 residues before the CDR3 terminus; that terminus is restored from the germline J gene. Within the sample, other DNA sequences also encode this same CDR3. This sample was included in a study of CD8+ T cells in alopecia areata. Points from the study as a whole: Patients showed less clear TCR sequence sharing than mice, possibly partly because of HLA diversity. Scalp samples also contribute reads from the resident alphabeta T cells found in normal skin.

Cells from pooled cutaneous lymph nodes were sorted by CD4, CD8alpha, NKG2D, NKG2ACE and other markers. This CDR3 region has 15 residues. Germline-derived CDR1 and CDR2 are LGHNA and YNLKQL (reference sequence). After removal of 4 bases from V and 0 bases from J, the junction contained 2 bases not matched to a gene. As the sequencing template, cDNA was produced by extracting RNA and reverse transcribing it. The assay was immunoSEQ multiplex PCR, and TCRdb's table has in-frame clones only and misses some. Observed in the sample are more than 250,000 clones, none of them singletons. The TCR originated in a C3H/HeJ mouse with alopecia areata. The strain bears MHC haplotype H2-k. The sample comprised CD4+ T cells sorted from a lymph node. The chain combines TRBV5 with TRBJ2-2, with 7 bases lining up with TRBD2. The CDR3 protein is CASSPGGSNTGQLYF. The part of the CDR3 DNA that was read is TGTGCCAGCAGCCCGGGGGGGTCAAACACCGGG.